These T cell receptor beta chains were read from a single sample in a study of tumor-infiltrating lymphocytes in primary liver carcinoma. Each CDR3 protein gets one entry after TCRdb re-called the multiplex PCR reads with MiXCR. The data hold 310,000 or so distinct CDR3 sequences, with less than 70% observed a single time. The sequencing input was peripheral blood. These TCRs come from a man aged 35 to 55 with primary liver carcinoma and hepatitis B virus infection. Each CDR3 is given with its conserved first and last residue. The D gene is left open where the match is weak. The size field is filled for only some rows; it gives once, few, many or a size class.

V	J	size	D	CDR3	DNA
TRBV11-2	TRBJ2-1	.	TRBD2	CASTSHGLAGGTSYNEQFF	TGTGCCAGCACTTCCCACGGACTAGCGGGAGGAACCTCCTACAATGAGCAGTTCTTC
TRBV5-4	TRBJ1-2	few	.	CASSAEESYGYTF	TGTGCCAGCAGCGCCGAAGAGTCCTATGGCTACACCTTC
TRBV6-6	TRBJ2-7	.	.	CASSHLGHSPVRGEQYF	TGTGCCAGCAGTCACCTAGGGCACAGCCCCGTCCGTGGCGAGCAGTACTTC
TRBV11-2	TRBJ2-5	once	TRBD2	CAGSLVGATSAAETQYF	TGTGCCGGCAGCTTAGTGGGAGCGACTAGCGCGGCAGAGACCCAGTACTTC
TRBV11-2	TRBJ2-7	.	.	CASSPGSSGTYGQYF	TGTGCCAGCAGCCCCGGGTCGAGTGGCACCTACGGGCAGTACTTC
TRBV29-1	TRBJ2-1	.	.	CSASRAQETQFF	TGCAGCGCCAGCAGGGCCCAAGAGACCCAGTTCTTC
TRBV29-1	TRBJ2-7	many	.	CSVEGTAKQYF	TGCAGCGTTGAAGGGACCGCTAAGCAGTACTTC
TRBV4-2	TRBJ2-3	.	.	CASSQNWGSSTDTQYF	TGTGCCAGCAGCCAAAATTGGGGGTCTAGCACAGATACGCAGTATTTT
TRBV6-5	TRBJ1-1	.	.	CASIYGQAEVFF	TGTGCCAGCATTTACGGGCAGGCTGAAGTTTTCTTT
TRBV4-1	TRBJ2-5	.	.	CASSQVGDLQDTQYF	TGCGCCAGCAGCCAAGTAGGGGATCTCCAAGATACCCAGTACTTC
TRBV4-1	TRBJ1-1	many	.	CASSPWEGTEAFF	TGCGCCAGCAGCCCGTGGGAGGGGACTGAAGCTTTCTTT
TRBV5-1	TRBJ2-1	.	.	CASSLDVGVVYNEQFF	TGCGCCAGCAGCTTGGACGTAGGAGTGGTTTACAATGAGCAGTTCTTC
TRBV5-1	TRBJ2-3	few	.	CASSLQGGTDTQYF	TGCGCCAGCAGCCTCCAGGGAGGCACAGATACGCAGTATTTT
TRBV5-5	TRBJ2-5	.	.	CASSLIRISETQYF	TGTGCCAGCAGCTTGATTAGGATTAGCGAGACCCAGTACTTC
TRBV10-3	TRBJ2-2	.	.	CATAVNRRAGELFF	TGTGCCACCGCCGTGAACAGACGGGCCGGGGAGCTGTTTTTT
TRBV13	TRBJ2-3	few	TRBD1	CASRRQDRADTQYF	TGTGCCAGTCGCAGGCAGGACAGGGCAGATACGCAGTATTTT